These 27 T cell receptor beta chains originate from one sample sequenced in a study of PD-L1 blockade in urothelial cancer. Method: immunoSEQ multiplex PCR; TCRdb's copy keeps in-frame clones and lacks some. This sample yields over 75,000 clones, of which more than 75% are seen a single time; roughly an eighth belongs to the top ten. The sample's time point: pretreatment peripheral blood. Sample: PBMCs, taken around atezolizumab (anti-PD-L1) treatment. The receptors stem from a man aged 55 to 70 with urothelial cancer.

In its sample, this clone was seen a few times. This chain uses TRBV5-1 with TRBJ1-6; TRBD1 matches 9 bases. Per the germline V gene, CDR1 is SGHRS and CDR2 is YFSETQ. The CDR3 sequence is 14 residues long. With 4 bases clipped from V and 15 bases from J, the junction kept 11 bases outside the gene matches. The CDR3 sequence: CASSRGQGELLLHF. The CDR3 nucleotides read TGCGCCAGCAGCCGGGGACAGGGAGAGTTACTCCTCCACTTT.

This chain uses TRBV18 with TRBJ1-6; 7 bases match TRBD1. The CDR3 is 14 amino acids. In germline, CDR1 is KGHSH, CDR2 LQKENI. Germline trimming cut 6 bases from V and 9 bases from J; bases unmatched to any gene: 8. The CDR3 DNA reads TGTGCCAGCTCTCCGACAGGGACGGGTTCACCCCTCCACTTT. It encodes CASSPTGTGSPLHF.

J is TRBJ1-5 and V is TRBV6-5, with 7 bases matching TRBD1. The CDR3 contains 14 residues. CDR1 is MNHEY and CDR2 is SVGAGI in the germline V gene. The junction had 4 bases not matched to a gene; V was cut back by 4 bases and J by 4 bases. CDR3 amino acids: CASSWGQTNQPQHF. In DNA, the CDR3 is TGTGCCAGCAGTTGGGGACAGACTAATCAGCCCCAGCATTTT.

The rearrangement joins TRBV5-1 to TRBJ1-3; no clear D gene. The CDR3 loop spans 14 amino acids. Germline V gene lookup returns CDR1 SGHRS and CDR2 YFSETQ. V lost 5 bases, J lost 0 bases, and 9 bases lay in between. CDR3 region: CASRAGISGNTIYF. Written as DNA, the CDR3 is TGCGCCAGCAGAGCGGGGATCTCTGGAAACACCATATATTTT.

This clone was picked up a small number of times. This chain joins TRBV9 and TRBJ2-1; D remains ambiguous. This CDR3 has 12 amino acids. Trimming pared 2 bases from V and 9 bases from J, leaving 9 bases between. Germline V lookup: CDR1 SGDLS, CDR2 YYNGEE. The CDR3 DNA sequence: TGTGCCAGCAGCGTTAAGGAGCGTGAGCAGTTCTTC. Translation: CASSVKEREQFF.

J is TRBJ2-1 and V is TRBV28; 14 bases fit TRBD2. CDR1 is MDHEN and CDR2 is SYDVKM in the germline V gene. The V segment lost 4 bases and the J segment 8 bases; nucleotides outside the gene matches: 4. The CDR3 spans 15 residues. CDR3 DNA: TGTGCCAGCAGTTCAGGGACTAGCGGGAGTTATGAGCAGTTCTTC. It yields the protein CASSSGTSGSYEQFF.

This clone was observed once. The rearrangement links TRBV7-8 to TRBJ2-7; D possibly corresponds to TRBD2 (6 bases). Germline V gene data show CDR1 as SGHVS and CDR2 as FQNEAQ. The CDR3 spans 15 residues. Deletions cut 0 bases from V and 2 bases from J, with 11 bases between. CDR3 in amino acids: CASSLAEAGPYEQYF. Here the CDR3 DNA reads TGTGCCAGCAGCTTAGCGGAGGCGGGGCCCTACGAGCAGTACTTC.

The rearrangement joins TRBV18 to TRBJ2-7; TRBD1 might be the D (5 bases). The CDR3 consists of 15 residues. Trimming removed 8 bases at V and 5 bases at J, with 22 bases between. Germline CDR1 is KGHSH and CDR2 is LQKENI. The CDR3 nucleotides read TGTGCCAGCACAGGAGACGGTACCTATCCTAACGAGCAGTACTTC. Protein: CASTGDGTYPNEQYF.

This clone was seen a few times. The chain combines TRBV5-1 with TRBJ1-1; D possibly corresponds to TRBD1 (5 bases). Looked up from germline, CDR1 is SGHRS and CDR2 is YFSETQ. The CDR3 loop spans 11 amino acids. With 6 bases removed from V and 5 bases from J, the gap between germline ends came to 8 bases. The CDR3 loop is CASTGGTEAFF. Here the CDR3 DNA reads TGCGCCAGCACGGGGGGGACTGAAGCTTTCTTT. Combining the CDR3 with reference TRBV5-1 and TRBJ1-1 gives the whole variable domain KAGVTQTPRYLIKTRGQQVTLSCSPISGHRSVSWYQQTPGQGLQFLFEYFSETQRNKGNFPGRFSGRQFSNSRSEMNVSTLELGDSALYLCASTGGTEAFFGQGTRLTVV.

The V call is TRBV5-4, the J call TRBJ2-1; 8 bases match TRBD2. The junction had 9 bases not matched to a gene; V was cut back by 4 bases and J by 9 bases. The CDR3 extends over 14 amino acids. CDR1 is SGHNT and CDR2 is YYREEE in the germline V gene (reference sequence). The CDR3, as DNA: TGTGCCAGCAGCCCCGGGACTAGGGCTTCTGAGCAGTTCTTC. This gives the protein CASSPGTRASEQFF.

The chain combines TRBV2 with TRBJ2-7; 11 nucleotides match TRBD2. V trimming: 1 base; J trimming: 7 bases; junction bases outside the gene matches: 15. The CDR3 has 18 amino acids. Germline CDR1 reads SNHLY; CDR2 reads FYNNEI. The DNA for the CDR3 is TGTGCCAGCAGTGAAGGACTAGCGGGGAAAATCTCCGGTGCTGAGCAGTACTTC. Encoded protein: CASSEGLAGKISGAEQYF.

This clone was observed many times. The CDR3 region has the DNA TGTGCCAGCAGTGTTGCGGATACGCAGTATTTT. Its protein is CASSVADTQYF. V and J are TRBV2 and TRBJ2-3; D gene ambiguous. There are 11 residues in the CDR3. Germline V CDR1 and CDR2: SNHLY, FYNNEI. Between the trimmed V and J ends, which lost 4 bases and 6 bases, there was a span of 5 bases.

The V gene is TRBV14, the J gene TRBJ1-2; no clear D. V lost 6 bases to trimming and J lost 5 bases, with 10 bases between them. The CDR3 length is 12 residues. Germline lookup yields CDR1 SGHDN and CDR2 FVKESK. This chain's CDR3 is CASRELRYGYTF. The CDR3 bases are TGTGCCAGCAGAGAGCTGAGGTATGGCTACACCTTC.

The chain has TRBV6-5 and TRBJ2-3, with 8 bases matching TRBD2. Germline CDR1 reads MNHEY; CDR2 reads SVGAGI. The CDR3 runs to 15 residues. Trimming took 5 bases from V and 2 from J; bases not matched to a gene: 6. This chain's CDR3 is CASSRSSGFTDTQYF. The CDR3 DNA follows: TGTGCCAGCAGTAGATCTAGCGGGTTCACAGATACGCAGTATTTT.

This clone came up a few times. This chain links TRBV7-2 with TRBJ2-7; D unclear. Trimming left V 2 bases short and J 3 bases short, with 8 bases between. The CDR3 is made up of 13 amino acids. Per germline, CDR1 SGHTA and CDR2 FQGNSA. As DNA, the CDR3 is TGTGCCAGCAGCTTACCACAGATCTACGAGCAGTACTTC. It translates to CASSLPQIYEQYF.

The chain uses TRBV11-3 and TRBJ2-1, with 7 bases matching TRBD1. Germline CDR1 is SGHNT and CDR2 is YENEEA. The CDR3 runs to 14 residues. The junction had 5 bases not matched to a gene; V was cut back by 5 bases and J by 4 bases. The CDR3: CASSPQDRYNEQFF. CDR3 bases: TGTGCCAGCAGCCCCCAGGACAGGTACAATGAGCAGTTCTTC.

This chain joins TRBV6-5 and TRBJ1-5; 7 bases are shared with TRBD1. V gave up 6 bases and J gave up 9 bases; unmatched junction bases: 8. Germline V lookup: CDR1 MNHEY, CDR2 SVGAGI. The length of the CDR3 is 13 residues. DNA for the CDR3: TGTGCCAGCAGCCGAGACAGGGACCGGCCCCAGCATTTT. Its protein product is CASSRDRDRPQHF.

The chain is built from TRBV5-1 and TRBJ2-5; the D gene is possibly TRBD1 (6 bases). This CDR3 region has 13 residues. Trimming left V 3 bases short and J 5 bases short, with 11 bases between. From germline, CDR1 is SGHRS and CDR2 YFSETQ. The CDR3 loop is CASSSGHPETQYF. The DNA of the CDR3 is TGCGCCAGCAGCTCGGGACACCCCGAGACCCAGTACTTC.

V usage is TRBV30 and J usage is TRBJ1-2; D remains unclear. The V end was cut by 8 bases, the J end by 4 bases, with 14 bases between. Per germline, CDR1 GTSNPN and CDR2 SVGIG (reference sequence). CDR3 length: 12 amino acids. The CDR3 reads CATGRSGYGYTF. In DNA, the CDR3 is TGTGCCACTGGGAGATCGGGCTATGGCTACACCTTC.

This sequence joins TRBV27 and TRBJ1-4, with D perhaps matching TRBD1 (6 bases). In germline, CDR1 is MNHEY, CDR2 SMNVEV (reference sequence). Deletions cut 3 bases from V and 4 bases from J, with 9 bases between. The CDR3 has 14 residues. The CDR3 is CASSFRGNNEKLFF. The CDR3 DNA reads TGTGCCAGCAGTTTCAGGGGAAATAATGAAAAACTGTTTTTT.

The chain carries TRBV5-8 and TRBJ1-2; tentative D call: TRBD1 (6 bases). Germline lookup yields CDR1 SGHTS and CDR2 YDEGEE. This CDR3 has 14 amino acids. V dropped 4 bases and J dropped 5 bases, with 15 bases sitting between them. The CDR3 is CASSPGDPGYGYTF. CDR3 nucleotide sequence: TGTGCCAGCAGCCCAGGGGACCCAGGGTATGGCTACACCTTC.

The chain is built from TRBV5-8 and TRBJ1-1; D might be TRBD1 (5 bases). The CDR3 contains 15 residues. CDR1 is SGHTS, CDR2 YDEGEE, per germline. V shed 1 base and J shed 3 bases, with 13 bases lying between them. CDR3 sequence reads: CASSLTRQGYTEAFF. CDR3 nucleotides: TGTGCCAGCAGCTTGACGAGGCAGGGTTACACTGAAGCTTTCTTT.

The gene calls are TRBV5-8 and TRBJ2-1, with 8 nucleotides matching TRBD2. The CDR3 runs to 16 residues. Germline loops: CDR1 SGHTS, CDR2 YDEGEE. The J segment lost 8 bases and the V segment lost 0 bases, leaving 10 bases of the junction unmatched. CDR3 residues: CASSLGRTSRFDEQFF. As DNA, the CDR3 is TGTGCCAGCAGCTTGGGGCGGACTAGCCGCTTCGATGAGCAGTTCTTC.

V usage is TRBV5-6 and J usage is TRBJ1-2, with unresolved D. With 2 bases removed from V and 4 bases from J, the gap between germline ends came to 15 bases. Germline CDR1 and CDR2: SGHDT and YYEEEE. The CDR3 has 15 amino acids. The CDR3 region has the DNA TGTGCCAGCAGCTTAGGCCAGCGAAAGGCCTATGGCTACACCTTC. Translation: CASSLGQRKAYGYTF.

The table lists this clone with a count of one. This chain links TRBV9 with TRBJ2-7; 8 bases align to TRBD1. Per germline, CDR1 SGDLS and CDR2 YYNGEE. Trimming at V came to 3 bases and at J to 6 bases, leaving 5 bases not matched to a gene. The length of the CDR3 is 13 residues. This chain's CDR3 is CASSADRVSEQYF. The CDR3 nucleotides are TGTGCCAGCAGCGCGGACAGGGTAAGCGAGCAGTACTTC.

V and J are TRBV5-1 and TRBJ1-1; tentative D call: TRBD1 (5 bases). The CDR3 extends over 15 amino acids. CDR1 is SGHRS, CDR2 YFSETQ, per germline. V dropped 3 bases and J dropped 0 bases, with 12 bases sitting between them. In DNA, the CDR3 is TGCGCCAGCAGCTCGACCGGGGGAATGAACACTGAAGCTTTCTTT. This gives the protein CASSSTGGMNTEAFF.

This chain connects TRBV28 to TRBJ1-2, with 7 bases that match TRBD1. Germline V gene sequence: CDR1 MDHEN, CDR2 SYDVKM. The J segment lost 8 bases and the V segment lost 4 bases, leaving 10 bases of the junction unmatched. This CDR3 has 14 amino acids. This CDR3 is CASSSGDRVLGYTF. CDR3 coding DNA: TGTGCCAGCAGTTCGGGCGACAGGGTATTAGGCTACACCTTC.